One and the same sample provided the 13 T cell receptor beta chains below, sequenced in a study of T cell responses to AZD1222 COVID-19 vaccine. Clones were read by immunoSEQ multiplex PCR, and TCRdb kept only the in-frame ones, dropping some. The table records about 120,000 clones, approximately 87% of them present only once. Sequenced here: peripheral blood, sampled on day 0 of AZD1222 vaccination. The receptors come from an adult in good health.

The CDR3 nucleotides are TGTGCCAGCAGCCAAGAAGGGGCCTCCCGGGGCTACACCTTC. It encodes CASSQEGASRGYTF. The chain couples TRBV3-1 (or the pseudogene TRBV3-2) to TRBJ1-2; D is possibly TRBD1 (5 bases). CDR3 length: 14 amino acids. Germline assignment: CDR1 LGHDT and CDR2 YNNKEL (reference sequence). Trimming pared 0 bases from V and 8 bases from J, leaving 13 bases between.

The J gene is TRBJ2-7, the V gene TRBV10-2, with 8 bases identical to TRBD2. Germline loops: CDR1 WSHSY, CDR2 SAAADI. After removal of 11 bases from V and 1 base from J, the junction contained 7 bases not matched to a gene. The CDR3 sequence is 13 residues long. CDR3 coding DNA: TGCGCCTGCCGGGGGGGCCGTTCCTACGAGCAGTACTTC. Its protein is CACRGGRSYEQYF.

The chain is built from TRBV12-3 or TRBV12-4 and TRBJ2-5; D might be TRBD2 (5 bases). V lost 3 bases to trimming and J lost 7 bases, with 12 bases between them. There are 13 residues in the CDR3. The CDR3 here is CASSLSGLGTQYF. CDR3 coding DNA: TGTGCCAGCAGTTTGAGCGGATTAGGGACCCAGTACTTC.

In DNA form, the CDR3 reads TGCGCCAGCAAGGGGACAGGGGACCTTTACGAGCAGTACTTC. Protein: CASKGTGDLYEQYF. This chain connects TRBV10-2 to TRBJ2-7; 10 positions match TRBD1. Germline trimming cut 7 bases from V and 4 bases from J; bases unmatched to any gene: 7. From germline, CDR1 is WSHSY and CDR2 SAAADI. The CDR3 is 14 amino acids.

The CDR3 coding sequence is TGTGCCAGTACCCAGACAGGTGCCCAGCCCCAGCATTTT. This encodes CASTQTGAQPQHF. The J gene is TRBJ1-5, the V gene TRBV19; weak D call: TRBD1 (6 bases). V lost 7 bases to trimming and J lost 7 bases, with 14 bases between them. The germline gives CDR1 LNHDA, CDR2 SQIVND (reference sequence). The CDR3 is 13 residues long.

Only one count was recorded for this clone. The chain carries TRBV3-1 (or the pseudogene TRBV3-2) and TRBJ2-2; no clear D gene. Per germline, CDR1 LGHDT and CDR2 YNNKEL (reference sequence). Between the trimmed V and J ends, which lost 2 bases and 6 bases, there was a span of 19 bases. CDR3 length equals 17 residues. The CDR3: CASSQYTGGPMSGELFF. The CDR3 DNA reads TGTGCCAGCAGCCAATATACGGGCGGCCCTATGTCCGGGGAGCTGTTTTTT.

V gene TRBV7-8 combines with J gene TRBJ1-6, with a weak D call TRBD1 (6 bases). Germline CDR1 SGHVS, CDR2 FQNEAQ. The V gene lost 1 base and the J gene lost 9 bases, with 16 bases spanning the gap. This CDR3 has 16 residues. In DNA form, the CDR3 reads TGTGCCAGCAGCTTAGTGCTGGCAGGGGCAACTTCACCCCTCCACTTT. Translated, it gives CASSLVLAGATSPLHF.

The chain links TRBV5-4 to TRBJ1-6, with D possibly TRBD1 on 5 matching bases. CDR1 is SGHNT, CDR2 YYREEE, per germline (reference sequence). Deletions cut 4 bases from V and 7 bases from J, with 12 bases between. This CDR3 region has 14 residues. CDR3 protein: CASSNLEGNSPLHF. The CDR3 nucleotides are TGTGCCAGCAGCAATCTGGAGGGGAATTCACCCCTCCACTTT.

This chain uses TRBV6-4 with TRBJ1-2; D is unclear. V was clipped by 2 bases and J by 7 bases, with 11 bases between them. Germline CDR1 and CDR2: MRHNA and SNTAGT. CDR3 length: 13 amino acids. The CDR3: CASSDGEISGYTF. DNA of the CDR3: TGTGCCAGCAGTGACGGGGAGATTAGTGGCTACACCTTC.

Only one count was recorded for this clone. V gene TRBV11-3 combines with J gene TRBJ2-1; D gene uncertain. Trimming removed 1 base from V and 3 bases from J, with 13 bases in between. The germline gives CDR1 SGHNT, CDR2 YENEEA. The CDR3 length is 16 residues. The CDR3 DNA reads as TGTGCCAGCAGCTTAGGGGTCCAGACCGACTACAATGAGCAGTTCTTC. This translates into CASSLGVQTDYNEQFF.

CDR3 DNA sequence: TGTGCCAGCAGCCCCTCTCGAACGGGGAGGGTGGGCAATGAGCAGTTCTTC. Amino acid sequence: CASSPSRTGRVGNEQFF. The rearrangement joins TRBV11-2 to TRBJ2-1; TRBD2 aligns across 7 bases. V lost 5 bases, J lost 6 bases, and 16 bases stayed unmatched. The CDR3 length is 17 residues. Germline-derived CDR1 and CDR2 are SGHAT and FQNNGV.

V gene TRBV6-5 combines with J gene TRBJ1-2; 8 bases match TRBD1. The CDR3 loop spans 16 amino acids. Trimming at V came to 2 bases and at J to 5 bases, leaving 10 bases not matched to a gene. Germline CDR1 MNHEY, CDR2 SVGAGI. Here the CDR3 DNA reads TGTGCCAGCAGTTACACCCTTCAGGGGGCCCTGTATGGCTACACCTTC. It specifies CASSYTLQGALYGYTF.

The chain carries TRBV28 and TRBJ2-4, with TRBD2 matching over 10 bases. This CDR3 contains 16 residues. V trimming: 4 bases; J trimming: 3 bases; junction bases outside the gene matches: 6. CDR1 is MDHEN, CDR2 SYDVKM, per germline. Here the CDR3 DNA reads TGTGCCAGCAGTTCCTCGTTAGCGGGGGGCAAAAACATTCAGTACTTC. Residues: CASSSSLAGGKNIQYF.